The 2 T cell receptor beta chains below come from one sample, sequenced in a study of beta chain features in type 1 diabetes. Every bit of the isolated RNA underwent reverse transcription, so sequencing read expressed TCRB transcripts. Assay used: immunoSEQ multiplex PCR; TCRdb lists only in-frame clones, some missing. Of 400,000 to 450,000 clones in the sample, about 15% were seen once. Sequences were obtained from naive CD4+ T cells from blood. Source of these receptors: a man aged 25-45 years in good health.

This clone was detected a few times. This chain links TRBV7-2 with TRBJ2-1, with D hard to call. Germline V gene data show CDR1 as SGHTA and CDR2 as FQGNSA. Trimming took 5 bases from V and 0 from J, leaving 5 bases between them. CDR3 length equals 13 residues. CDR3 bases: TGTGCCAGCAGCACAAGCTCCTACAATGAGCAGTTCTTC. Translation: CASSTSSYNEQFF.

The V and J genes are TRBV11-3 and TRBJ2-5; the D is unclear. Germline CDR1 and CDR2: SGHNT and YENEEA. The CDR3 has 13 amino acids. V was trimmed by 3 bases and J by 5 bases, leaving 10 bases between them. The CDR3 sequence: CASSLDYVETQYF. Here the CDR3 DNA reads TGTGCCAGCAGCTTGGATTATGTGGAGACCCAGTACTTC.